Following are 6 T cell receptor beta chains from one sample sequenced in a study of T cell repertoires in cytomegalovirus infection (dated by TCRdb to about 2019). TCRdb records Illumina HiSeq 1500 as the sequencer. TCRdb trimmed public reads at Q25 via fastp, called clones via MiXCR and kept in-frame beta chains. Entries are consolidated by CDR3 protein sequence, retaining the most common genes and DNA. This sample has a few hundred thousand distinct CDR3 sequences in its table, and approximately 9.1% of those were observed once. In total, the top ten clones hold about 15% of the sample. The sequenced sample consisted of PBMCs. These receptors were obtained from a human donor in good health (CMV status not recorded). Some clones in this sample may be carry-over from other donors' samples.

This clonotype showed up many times. The rearrangement uses TRBV7-2 and TRBJ2-7, with D perhaps TRBD2 (5 bases). CDR1 SGHTA and CDR2 FQGNSA come from the germline V gene. The CDR3 totals 16 residues. V was pared by 1 base and J by 3 bases, with 16 bases between. This CDR3 is CASSLEVAPPFYEQYF. The CDR3 bases are TGTGCCAGCAGCTTAGAGGTAGCGCCGCCATTCTACGAGCAGTACTTC.

This clonotype has a count of ten or more. This chain connects TRBV20-1 to TRBJ1-5; D is perhaps TRBD1 (6 bases). Germline assignment: CDR1 DFQATT and CDR2 SNEGSKA (reference sequence). V was cut by 1 base and J by 0 bases, with 10 bases left in between. CDR3 size: 15 residues. CDR3 sequence: CSARVGTNSNQPQHF. In DNA, the CDR3 is TGCAGTGCTAGAGTTGGGACAAATAGCAATCAGCCCCAGCATTTT.

This clonotype was counted at least ten times. This chain links TRBV7-2 with TRBJ1-2; 9 nucleotides agree with TRBD1. Germline V CDR1 and CDR2: SGHTA, FQGNSA. The J segment lost 9 bases and the V segment lost 3 bases, leaving 11 bases of the junction unmatched. CDR3 size: 15 residues. The CDR3 sequence is CASSFSGTGSSSYTF. Here the CDR3 DNA reads TGTGCCAGCAGCTTCTCCGGGACAGGGTCTTCGAGCTACACCTTC.

There are a few counts of this clonotype. The chain has TRBV20-1 and TRBJ1-4, with a possible D match to TRBD1 (5 bases). Germline V CDR1 and CDR2: DFQATT, SNEGSKA (reference sequence). The CDR3 is 15 residues long. Trimming cost V 5 bases and J 7 bases, with 20 bases left between them. CDR3 DNA: TGCAGTGCTTCGACGGGGCAGCGAAGTAGTGAAAAACTGTTTTTT. It specifies CSASTGQRSSEKLFF.

This clonotype has ten or more counts. The CDR3 here is CASPGGDQPQHF. For the CDR3, the DNA is TGTGCCAGCCCCGGAGGGGATCAGCCCCAGCATTTT. The V and J genes are TRBV7-2 and TRBJ1-5, with D possibly matching TRBD1 (5 bases). CDR3 length equals 12 residues. The ends were cut back, 8 bases at V and 5 bases at J, with 10 bases in the middle. Germline CDR1 and CDR2: SGHTA and FQGNSA.

The sample holds many counts of this clonotype. V and J are TRBV27 and TRBJ2-1; TRBD2 agrees at 9 bases. Trimming cost V 6 bases and J 4 bases; bases outside gene matches: 10. Germline loops: CDR1 MNHEY, CDR2 SMNVEV (reference sequence). This CDR3 is built from 16 residues. For the CDR3, the DNA is TGTGCCAGCAGACCCTTGGAGACTAGCGGTTACAATGAGCAGTTCTTC. Translating it yields CASRPLETSGYNEQFF.